Below are 18 T cell receptor beta chains sequenced from a single sample in a study of cytomegalovirus exposure and HLA in healthy donors. Sequencing used immunoSEQ multiplex PCR; TCRdb keeps in-frame clones, though not all of them. Counted here are approximately 230,000 clones, 87% occurring once; the ten biggest clones make up about 12%. The sequenced sample consisted of PBMCs. These receptors came from a man aged 18 to 30 in good health and CMV-seropositive.

This clone was observed a handful of times. This rearrangement joins TRBV2 to TRBJ2-7, with 7 bases matching TRBD2. V lost 3 bases, J lost 8 bases, and 4 bases stayed unmatched. This CDR3 has 12 amino acids. CDR1 and CDR2 (germline): SNHLY, FYNNEI. CDR3 in DNA: TGTGCCAGCAGTGACGGGCGGGAGCAGCAGTACTTC. Its translation: CASSDGREQQYF.

The chain joins TRBV19 to TRBJ1-1, with D possibly TRBD1 on 6 matching bases. V lost 9 bases to trimming and J lost 1 base, with 18 bases between them. From germline, CDR1 is LNHDA and CDR2 SQIVND (reference sequence). This CDR3 spans 15 amino acids. The CDR3 loop is CASIPWGARNTEAFF. The CDR3 DNA sequence: TGTGCCAGCATCCCCTGGGGGGCGAGGAACACTGAAGCTTTCTTT.

The chain is built from TRBV5-1 and TRBJ1-2; possibly TRBD1 for D (6 bases). The CDR3 is 16 amino acids. V gave up 4 bases and J gave up 4 bases, with 20 bases separating them. Germline loops: CDR1 SGHRS, CDR2 YFSETQ. CDR3 loop: CASSPQTGNSAYGYTF. As DNA, the CDR3 is TGCGCCAGCAGCCCACAAACAGGGAACTCCGCCTATGGCTACACCTTC.

The V call is TRBV27, the J call TRBJ2-1; TRBD1 might be the D (6 bases). V was pared by 4 bases and J by 7 bases, with 14 bases between. Germline-derived CDR1 and CDR2 are MNHEY and SMNVEV (reference sequence). The CDR3 spans 14 residues. The CDR3 region is CASSSLTGHNEQFF. The CDR3 nucleotides read TGTGCCAGCAGTTCGCTGACAGGCCATAATGAGCAGTTCTTC.

The gene calls are TRBV4-3 and TRBJ2-1; D is unclear. The CDR3 spans 16 residues. CDR1 is LGHNA, CDR2 YSLEER, per germline. V shed 0 bases and J shed 4 bases, with 13 bases lying between them. The CDR3, as DNA: TGCGCCAGCAGCCAAGATCTGGGGAAATCATACAATGAGCAGTTCTTC. Protein sequence: CASSQDLGKSYNEQFF.

This clone was seen once. The gene calls are TRBV6-6 and TRBJ2-1; TRBD1 might be the D (5 bases). This CDR3 is 13 amino acids long. V lost 2 bases, J lost 6 bases, and 8 bases lay in between. Germline-derived CDR1 and CDR2 are MNHNY and SVGAGI (reference sequence). Here the CDR3 reads CASSYPTVNEQFF. The CDR3 DNA reads TGTGCCAGCAGTTACCCGACAGTCAATGAGCAGTTCTTC.

The J gene is TRBJ2-7, the V gene TRBV6-6, with D uncertain. This CDR3 has 11 amino acids. Germline-derived CDR1 and CDR2 are MNHNY and SVGAGI (reference sequence). The V and J ends lost 3 bases and 4 bases respectively, with 4 bases between them. The CDR3 reads CASSYRYEQYF. The DNA for the CDR3 is TGTGCCAGCAGTTATCGGTACGAGCAGTACTTC.

V gene TRBV7-9 combines with J gene TRBJ2-7; tentatively, D is TRBD2 (6 bases). CDR3 length equals 15 residues. Trimming removed 5 bases from V and 0 bases from J, with 14 bases in between. The germline V gene encodes CDR1 SEHNR and CDR2 FQNEAQ (reference sequence). CDR3 nucleotides: TGTGCCAGCAGCCCAGACGGGGGTGACTCCTACGAGCAGTACTTC. Translated, it gives CASSPDGGDSYEQYF.

This chain connects TRBV7-9 to TRBJ1-2; no definite D call. Between the trimmed V and J ends, which lost 1 base and 10 bases, there was a span of 10 bases. The germline gives CDR1 SEHNR, CDR2 FQNEAQ (reference sequence). The CDR3 loop spans 12 amino acids. The CDR3 DNA reads TGTGCCAGCAGCTTAGAACGGGGATCCTACACCTTC. Its translation: CASSLERGSYTF.

V usage is TRBV6-1 and J usage is TRBJ1-2; 9 bases fit TRBD1. In germline, CDR1 is MNHNS, CDR2 SASEGT. V gave up 6 bases and J gave up 7 bases; unmatched junction bases: 12. The CDR3 contains 15 residues. CDR3 sequence: CASRGFTGGAGGYTF. The DNA for the CDR3 is TGTGCCAGCAGGGGATTTACAGGGGGCGCAGGTGGCTACACCTTC.

This rearrangement joins TRBV6-1 to TRBJ2-5; TRBD1 agrees at 10 bases. CDR1 MNHNS and CDR2 SASEGT come from the germline V gene. This CDR3 has 15 amino acids. V shed 6 bases and J 6 bases; nucleotides not matched to a gene: 10. The CDR3 coding sequence is TGTGCCAGCAGAGAAAAGGGACAGGGGTTAAAGACCCAGTACTTC. Translation gives CASREKGQGLKTQYF.

CDR3 amino acids: CASSFLAGTDTQYF. The CDR3 nucleotides are TGTGCCAGCAGCTTTCTAGCGGGCACAGATACGCAGTATTTT. The J gene is TRBJ2-3, the V gene TRBV5-4; 7 bases fit TRBD2. CDR1 SGHNT and CDR2 YYREEE come from the germline V gene (reference sequence). The CDR3 covers 14 residues. With V trimmed by 2 bases and J by 1 base, 1 base remained unmatched.

This chain links TRBV28 with TRBJ1-4, with D maybe TRBD1 (5 bases). The CDR3 runs 15 residues. Germline values: CDR1 MDHEN, CDR2 SYDVKM. Between the trimmed V and J ends, which lost 3 bases and 5 bases, there was a span of 13 bases. CDR3 loop: CASSFLGEGNEKLFF. The CDR3 DNA reads as TGTGCCAGCAGTTTTTTGGGGGAGGGGAATGAAAAACTGTTTTTT.

V is TRBV9 and J is TRBJ2-2; D remains unclear. The V and J ends lost 6 bases and 0 bases respectively, with 3 bases between them. The CDR3 totals 12 residues. Germline V gene lookup returns CDR1 SGDLS and CDR2 YYNGEE. DNA of the CDR3: TGTGCCAGCACCCCGAACACCGGGGAGCTGTTTTTT. Translating gives CASTPNTGELFF.

The rearrangement links TRBV5-4 to TRBJ2-7, with D possibly being TRBD1 (5 bases). This CDR3 contains 15 residues. CDR1 is SGHNT and CDR2 is YYREEE in the germline V gene (reference sequence). V dropped 4 bases and J dropped 4 bases, with 18 bases sitting between them. This chain's CDR3 is CASSRKEQGGYEQYF. The CDR3 DNA is TGTGCCAGCAGCCGCAAGGAGCAGGGTGGGTACGAGCAGTACTTC.

V gene TRBV2 combines with J gene TRBJ2-7, with 8 bases aligning to TRBD2. The CDR3 length is 16 residues. Germline assignment: CDR1 SNHLY and CDR2 FYNNEI. The ends lost 7 bases at V and 7 bases at J; junction bases unmatched: 18. CDR3 in DNA: TGTGCCAGCAACCCCCAAGGACTAGCCCTAGGAAGGGAGCAGTACTTC. It yields the protein CASNPQGLALGREQYF.

This clone showed up just once. The rearrangement joins TRBV6-5 to TRBJ2-1; D uncertain. V gave up 5 bases and J gave up 1 base, with 9 bases separating them. The CDR3 length is 14 residues. Looked up from germline, CDR1 is MNHEY and CDR2 is SVGAGI. The CDR3 nucleotides are TGTGCCAGCAGTACGGGTCGATCCTACAATGAGCAGTTCTTC. It specifies CASSTGRSYNEQFF.

The chain carries TRBV7-9 and TRBJ2-7, with TRBD1 matching 9 bases. The V gene's germline CDR1 is SEHNR and CDR2 FQNEAQ (reference sequence). The ends lost 0 bases at V and 6 bases at J; junction bases unmatched: 6. This CDR3 contains 15 residues. The CDR3 loop is CASSLAGTGSAEQYF. CDR3 nucleotides: TGTGCCAGCAGCTTAGCCGGGACAGGGTCGGCCGAGCAGTACTTC.